Following are 15 T cell receptor beta chains from one sample sequenced in a study of regulatory T cells in long-lasting Graves disease. The time point denotes: newly diagnosed GD, antithyroid drugs for less than 3 months. RNA extracted from PBMCs served as the sequencing template. In building TCR beta libraries, iRepertoire HTBI primers were used together with Arm-PCR of CDR3 regions. Each CDR3 protein is one row after TCRdb ran MiXCR on the multiplex PCR reads. The profile covers roughly 420,000 distinct CDR3 sequences, with around 15% appearing a single time and about 20% taken by the ten largest. Sequencing was performed on peripheral blood mononuclear cells (PBMCs), taken at new diagnosis, from a patient treated with antithyroid drugs. These receptors were obtained from a female donor with Graves disease.

There are many counts of this clonotype. The rearrangement joins TRBV27 to TRBJ2-2; D remains unclear. Germline assignment: CDR1 MNHEY and CDR2 SMNVEV (reference sequence). V was trimmed by 5 bases and J by 0 bases, leaving 4 bases between them. The CDR3 is 13 residues long. As DNA, the CDR3 is TGTGCCAGCAGTCACGCGAACACCGGGGAGCTGTTTTTT. This gives the protein CASSHANTGELFF.

This clonotype occurred many times. The chain employs TRBV5-5 and TRBJ2-7; the D call may be TRBD1 or TRBD2 (5 bases each). The CDR3 runs to 15 residues. V was shortened by 4 bases and J by 2 bases, with 16 bases between the two germline ends. Germline CDR1 and CDR2: SGHKS and YYEKEE (reference sequence). The CDR3 loop is CASSATGRPPYEQYF. For the CDR3, the DNA is TGTGCCAGCAGCGCAACGGGACGGCCCCCCTACGAGCAGTACTTC.

The genes are TRBV12-3 or TRBV12-4 and TRBJ2-7; 10 nucleotides align to TRBD1. V shed 4 bases, J shed 6 bases, and the junction held 9 bases outside the gene matches. CDR3 length: 15 amino acids. The CDR3 here is CASSSPGTGVGEQYF. In DNA, the CDR3 is TGTGCCAGCAGTTCCCCCGGGACAGGGGTCGGCGAGCAGTACTTC.

This clonotype was detected many times. This sequence joins TRBV7-8 and TRBJ1-5; 8 bases are shared with TRBD1. Germline V lookup: CDR1 SGHVS, CDR2 FQNEAQ. CDR3 size: 16 residues. V lost 1 base and J lost 5; bases outside the gene matches: 7. The DNA of the CDR3 is TGTGCCAGCAGCTTAGATGGACAGGGCCGTCATCAGCCCCAGCATTTT. Encoded protein: CASSLDGQGRHQPQHF.

This clonotype occurred many times. The gene calls are TRBV27 and TRBJ2-1, with 9 nucleotides matching TRBD2. The DNA matches TRBJ2-5 better at its end, which makes the J call doubtful. Germline V CDR1 and CDR2: MNHEY, SMNVEV (reference sequence). The CDR3 covers 16 residues. CDR3 loop: CASSFALTSGKETQYF. CDR3 DNA sequence: TGTGCCAGCAGTTTTGCTCTGACTAGCGGAAAAGAGACCCAGTACTTC.

CDR3 DNA: TGTGCTAGTGGTTGGTCGACCAATCAGCCCCAGCATTTT. Amino acids: CASGWSTNQPQHF. The chain has TRBV12-5 and TRBJ1-5, with D unresolved. V was clipped by 4 bases and J by 3 bases, with 7 bases between them. CDR3 length: 13 amino acids. CDR1 and CDR2 from the germline V gene are LGHNT and FRNRAP.

This clonotype was seen repeatedly, ten times or more. The J gene is TRBJ1-1, the V gene TRBV29-1; D call uncertain. CDR3 length equals 13 residues. Trimming shortened V by 7 bases and J by 4 bases, and 16 bases separated the two germline ends. Germline CDR1 reads SQVTM; CDR2 reads ANQGSEA. The chain's CDR3 is CSGTYGDITEAFF. CDR3 sequence (DNA): TGCAGCGGGACCTATGGGGATATCACTGAAGCTTTCTTT.

The rearrangement joins TRBV27 to TRBJ1-1; D ambiguous. V was trimmed by 5 bases and J by 0 bases, leaving 16 bases between them. The CDR3 has 16 residues. Germline assignment: CDR1 MNHEY and CDR2 SMNVEV (reference sequence). The CDR3 reads CASSPPAGSLNTEAFF. DNA for the CDR3: TGTGCCAGCAGTCCTCCAGCCGGGTCCCTGAACACTGAAGCTTTCTTT.

This clonotype appeared a few times. The gene calls are TRBV4-3 and TRBJ1-2; 8 nucleotides match TRBD1. Germline CDR1 and CDR2: LGHNA and YSLEER. This CDR3 region has 13 residues. V lost 2 bases, J lost 8 bases, and 4 bases stayed unmatched. CDR3 in amino acids: CASSQSRQGGYTF. The CDR3 DNA reads as TGCGCCAGCAGCCAATCCCGACAGGGGGGCTACACCTTC.

This clonotype was seen ten or more times. The chain combines TRBV9 with TRBJ2-2; D remains ambiguous. Trimming stripped 3 bases from V and 14 bases from J, with 17 bases between. CDR3 length: 13 residues. The germline CDR1 and CDR2 sequences are SGDLS and YYNGEE. The CDR3 DNA sequence: TGTGCCAGCAGCGCCCGCCCCCTAGATAGTCTGTTTTTT. It is translated as CASSARPLDSLFF.

This clonotype has a count of ten or more. The chain carries TRBV5-1 and TRBJ1-1; tentatively, D is TRBD1 (6 bases). This CDR3 spans 16 amino acids. Germline lookup yields CDR1 SGHRS and CDR2 YFSETQ. Trimming cost V 4 bases and J 0 bases, with 16 bases left between them. CDR3 in amino acids: CASSTETGSMNTEAFF. DNA for the CDR3: TGCGCCAGCAGCACCGAGACAGGATCCATGAACACTGAAGCTTTCTTT.

Ten or more counts support this clonotype. The rearrangement links TRBV29-1 to TRBJ2-7; D assignment may be TRBD1 or TRBD2 (5 bases each). This CDR3 has 14 residues. Germline assignment: CDR1 SQVTM and CDR2 ANQGSEA. V dropped 2 bases and J dropped 0 bases, with 11 bases sitting between them. As DNA, the CDR3 is TGCAGCGTTGAACTCCGGGGCCCCTCCTACGAGCAGTACTTC. Translated, it gives CSVELRGPSYEQYF.

This clonotype was recorded many times. The chain's CDR3 is CASSVIQGARAKNIQYF. The CDR3 DNA sequence: TGTGCCAGCAGTGTAATACAGGGGGCGCGGGCCAAAAACATTCAGTACTTC. The genes are TRBV6-1 and TRBJ2-4; 9 bases are a match to TRBD1. The ends lost 4 bases at V and 1 base at J; junction bases unmatched: 8. The CDR3 has 17 residues. The germline V gene has CDR1 MNHNS and CDR2 SASEGT.

This clonotype was detected only a few times. The junction departs from germline at one end; a sequencing error may be responsible. This rearrangement joins TRBV7-2 to TRBJ2-3; 9 nucleotides line up with TRBD2. Germline V gives CDR1 SGHTA, CDR2 FQGNSA. The length of the CDR3 is 15 residues. The DNA of the CDR3 is TGTGCCAGCAGTTTAGCGGGAGTAGAGATGGATACGCAGTATTTT. Its translation is CASSLAGVEMDTQYF. The complete variable domain, with remaining parts taken from reference TRBV7-2 and TRBJ2-3, reads GAGVSQSPSNKVTEKGKDVELRCDPISGHTALYWYRQSLGQGLEFLIYFQGNSAPDKSGLPSDRFSAERTGGSVSTLTIQRTQQEDSAVYLCASSLAGVEMDTQYFGPGTRLTVL.

V usage is TRBV7-6 and J usage is TRBJ1-2; 9 positions match TRBD1. J lost 4 bases, V lost 5 bases, and 17 bases had no gene match. CDR3 length: 18 amino acids. Per germline, CDR1 SGHVS and CDR2 FNYEAQ. Here the CDR3 reads CASSTGNVRTGAPYGYTF. DNA for the CDR3: TGTGCCAGCAGCACAGGGAATGTCCGGACAGGGGCTCCCTATGGCTACACCTTC. Combining the CDR3 with reference TRBV7-6 and TRBJ1-2 gives the whole variable domain GAGVSQSPRYKVTKRGQDVALRCDPISGHVSLYWYRQALGQGPEFLTYFNYEAQQDKSGLPNDRFSAERPEGSISTLTIQRTEQRDSAMYRCASSTGNVRTGAPYGYTFGSGTRLTVV.